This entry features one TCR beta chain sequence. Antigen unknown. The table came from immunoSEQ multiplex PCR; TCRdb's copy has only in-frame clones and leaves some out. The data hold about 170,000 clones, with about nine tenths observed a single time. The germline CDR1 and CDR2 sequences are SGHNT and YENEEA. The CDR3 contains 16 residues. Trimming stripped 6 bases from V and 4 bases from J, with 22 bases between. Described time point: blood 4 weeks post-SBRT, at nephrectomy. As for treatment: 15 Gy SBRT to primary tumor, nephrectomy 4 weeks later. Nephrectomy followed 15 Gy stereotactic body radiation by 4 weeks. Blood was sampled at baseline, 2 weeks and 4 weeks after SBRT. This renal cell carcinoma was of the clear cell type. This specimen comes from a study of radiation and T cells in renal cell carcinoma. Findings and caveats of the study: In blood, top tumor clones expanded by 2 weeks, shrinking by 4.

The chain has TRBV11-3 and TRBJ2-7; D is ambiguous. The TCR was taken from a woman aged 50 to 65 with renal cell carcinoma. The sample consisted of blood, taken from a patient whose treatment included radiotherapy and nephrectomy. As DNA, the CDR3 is TGTGCCAGCAGTATCATCCCCGGACGGGCTCCGTACGAGCAGTACTTC. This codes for CASSIIPGRAPYEQYF.